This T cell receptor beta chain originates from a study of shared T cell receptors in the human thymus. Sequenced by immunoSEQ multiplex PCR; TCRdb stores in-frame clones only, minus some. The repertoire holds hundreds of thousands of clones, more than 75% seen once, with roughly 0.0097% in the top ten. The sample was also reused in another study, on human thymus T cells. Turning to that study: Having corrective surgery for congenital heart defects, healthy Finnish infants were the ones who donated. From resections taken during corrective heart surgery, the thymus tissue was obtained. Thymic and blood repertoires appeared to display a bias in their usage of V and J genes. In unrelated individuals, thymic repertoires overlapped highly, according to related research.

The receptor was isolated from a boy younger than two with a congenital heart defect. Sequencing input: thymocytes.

CDR3 loop: CASSQPAGVGVNEQFF. The CDR3 DNA reads TGTGCCAGCAGCCAACCGGCGGGGGTGGGGGTCAATGAGCAGTTCTTC. The genes are TRBV13 and TRBJ2-1, with 7 bases fitting TRBD2. In germline, CDR1 is PRHDT, CDR2 FYEKMQ (reference sequence). The CDR3 runs 16 residues. V gave up 5 bases and J gave up 6 bases; unmatched junction bases: 13.